This T cell receptor beta chain originates from a study of cytomegalovirus exposure and HLA in healthy donors. In the case of this clone: Its antigen remains unidentified.

Study observations and caveats: Overall, about 160 TCR beta chains were annotated as cytomegalovirus-associated.

Germline values: CDR1 MDHEN, CDR2 SYDVKM. Between the trimmed V and J ends, which lost 2 bases and 0 bases, there was a span of 9 bases. The CDR3 runs 15 residues. PCR amplification relied on 60 Vbeta primers (plus 13 Jbeta primers). TCRdb's table, derived via immunoSEQ multiplex PCR, lists solely in-frame clones and lacks some. Here the sample spans some 150,000 clones, about 84% being singletons. It was healthy bone marrow donors who served as donors. The source is a man aged 50 to 60 in good health and CMV-seronegative. The chain links TRBV28 to TRBJ2-3, with D perhaps matching TRBD1 (5 bases). The source material was PBMCs. The CDR3 reads CASSLVGASTDTQYF. CDR3 DNA sequence: TGTGCCAGCAGTTTAGTTGGGGCCAGCACAGATACGCAGTATTTT.